This is a list of T cell receptor beta chains from one sample in a study of blood T cells in healthy people across ages. TCRdb recomputed calls from the 5' RACE reads with MiXCR, one row per CDR3 protein. The repertoire holds 650,000 to 800,000 distinct CDR3 sequences, with more than 45% as singletons. The sequenced sample was blood. These TCRs come from a woman of 80 years or more in good health. Both conserved end residues are part of each CDR3. The order of the fields is D gene, V gene, J gene, clone size, CDR3 DNA, CDR3 protein. D genes are given only for firm matches. Expanded clones are given a class, and other clones once, few, many or no size at all.

TRBD1	TRBV7-3	TRBJ1-6	NA	TGTACCAGCAGCTTATACGGGACAGGGACGATTAATTCACCCCTCCACTTT	CTSSLYGTGTINSPLHF
NA	TRBV20-1	TRBJ2-7	NA	TGCAGTGCTAGGACCCGGACTCCTAGCTCCTACGAGCAGTACTTC	CSARTRTPSSYEQYF
TRBD2	TRBV3-1	TRBJ2-5	few	TGTGCCAGCAGCCATGGACTAGCGGGAAGCCAAGAGACCCAGTACTTC	CASSHGLAGSQETQYF
TRBD1	TRBV29-1	TRBJ2-1	many	TGCAGCGGGGAACTGGGACAGGGGAACAATGAGCAGTTCTTC	CSGELGQGNNEQFF
TRBD2	TRBV20-1	TRBJ2-1	many	TGCAGTGCTTCCACCGGGACTAGCGCATTCACGGATGAGCAGTTCTTC	CSASTGTSAFTDEQFF
TRBD1	TRBV29-1	TRBJ1-6	few	TGCAGCGGAGGGGGCGAGGGCGAAATTTCACCCCTCCACTTT	CSGGGEGEISPLHF
NA	TRBV6-5	TRBJ1-2	NA	TGTGCCAGCAGACGTAAGATTATCCGATCCGCGGAGGGCTACACCTTC	CASRRKIIRSAEGYTF
NA	TRBV7-9	TRBJ2-2	few	TGTGCCAGCAGCTTTATGGGATCGACCGGGGAGCTGTTTTTT	CASSFMGSTGELFF
NA	TRBV12-3/TRBV12-4	TRBJ2-1	many	TGTGCCAGCAGTTTGGGGGGATCGGTAGGCCAGTTCTTC	CASSLGGSVGQFF
NA	TRBV20-1	TRBJ1-6	few	TGCAGTGCTAGAGACCTGAACAGGGAAAATTCACCCCTCCACTTT	CSARDLNRENSPLHF
NA	TRBV12-3/TRBV12-4	TRBJ2-2	NA	TGTGCCAGCAAAGAGAAAGCGACCACCGGGGAGCTGTTTTTT	CASKEKATTGELFF
TRBD1	TRBV28	TRBJ2-7	many	TGTGCCGCTCGGTCCGGGACAGGGGTATACGAGCAGTACTTC	CAARSGTGVYEQYF
TRBD2	TRBV9	TRBJ2-3	many	TGTGCCAGCAGCACCGGGACTAACCCCGATACGCAGTATTTT	CASSTGTNPDTQYF
NA	TRBV11-2	TRBJ2-5	NA	TGTGCCAGCGAGTTTGGCAGAGAAGAGACCCAGTACTTC	CASEFGREETQYF
NA	TRBV27	TRBJ2-5	NA	TGTGCCAGCGCCGAGCGGTGGCAAGAGACCCAGTACTTC	CASAERWQETQYF
NA	TRBV28	TRBJ2-7	many	TGTGCCAGCAGCGCCACGGGAGAAGAGTACGAGCAGTACTTC	CASSATGEEYEQYF
TRBD2	TRBV12-3/TRBV12-4	TRBJ2-3	few	TGTGCCAGCAGTTTTACTGGCGGGGGGGATACGCAGTATTTT	CASSFTGGGDTQYF
NA	TRBV20-1	TRBJ2-3	NA	TGCAGTGCCGCTACGGGGGACTCTGCAGATACGCAGTATTTT	CSAATGDSADTQYF
NA	TRBV12-3/TRBV12-4	TRBJ1-1	few	TGTGCCAGCAGTATTCTGGACACTGAAGCTTTCTTT	CASSILDTEAFF
NA	TRBV28	TRBJ1-5	few	TGTGCCAGCAGTTTATCGGACAGACTCAATCAGCCCCAGCATTTT	CASSLSDRLNQPQHF
NA	TRBV27	TRBJ1-6	few	TGTGCCATTCCGAAAAGGCAGGGGAGCAATTCACCCCTCCACTTT	CAIPKRQGSNSPLHF
NA	TRBV6-5	TRBJ2-1	NA	TGTGCCAGCAGGGGTGGGAGTCTAGCGTTCGATGAGCAGTTCTTC	CASRGGSLAFDEQFF
NA	TRBV29-1	TRBJ2-2	NA	TGCAGCGTTGAAATCCGGGACAAGAACACCGGGGAGCTGTTTTTT	CSVEIRDKNTGELFF
TRBD1	TRBV11-1	TRBJ1-2	NA	TGTGCCAGCAGCCCCGGGACAGGGATGGACGATGGCTACACCTTC	CASSPGTGMDDGYTF
TRBD2	TRBV20-1	TRBJ2-1	many	TGCAGTGCTTACGGGACTAGCGGGAAATACAATGAGCAGTTCTTC	CSAYGTSGKYNEQFF
NA	TRBV28	TRBJ2-7	many	TGTGCCAGCACTTGGGCGGCGGGATACGAGCAGTACTTC	CASTWAAGYEQYF
NA	TRBV20-1	TRBJ2-1	NA	TGCAGTGCTAGTCGCCCAGGCTCCTACAATGAGCAGTTCTTC	CSASRPGSYNEQFF
NA	TRBV5-1	TRBJ2-3	NA	TGCGCCAGCAGCTTGGAGGGGATTAGCACAGATACGCAGTATTTT	CASSLEGISTDTQYF
NA	TRBV29-1	TRBJ1-1	NA	TGCAGCGTTGCCCGGGGGGCGGGCACTGAAGCTTTCTTT	CSVARGAGTEAFF
NA	TRBV2	TRBJ2-5	many	TGTGCCAGCAGTGATGAGGGTTGGCAGTACTTC	CASSDEGWQYF
NA	TRBV5-1	TRBJ2-3	many	TGCGCCAGCAGCTTGATGCAGGGGACAGATACGCAGTATTTT	CASSLMQGTDTQYF
NA	TRBV28	TRBJ2-5	NA	TGTGCCAGCACCATGCGAGGGCCTCTAGAGACCCAGTACTTC	CASTMRGPLETQYF
NA	TRBV6-5	TRBJ1-5	many	TGTGCCAGCAGTTACGGGGAGGATCAGCCCCAGCATTTT	CASSYGEDQPQHF
TRBD2	TRBV10-3	TRBJ2-3	many	TGTGCCATCAGTCCCCTCGGGACTAGTTCTGATACGCAGTATTTT	CAISPLGTSSDTQYF
NA	TRBV5-1	TRBJ2-5	NA	TGCGCCAGCAGACTTGGACAGCTTCAAGAGACCCAGTACTTC	CASRLGQLQETQYF
NA	TRBV5-1	TRBJ1-2	NA	TGCGCCAGCAGCCCTGACGACCCTCTCCCCTATGGCTACACCTTC	CASSPDDPLPYGYTF
NA	TRBV3-1	TRBJ2-3	NA	TGTGCCAGCAGCCAAAGGGTAGTCAGCACAGATACGCAGTATTTT	CASSQRVVSTDTQYF
TRBD1	TRBV5-5	TRBJ1-4	few	TGTGCCAGCAGCTTGGATGGGACAGGGGTTCCAACTAATGAAAAACTGTTTTTT	CASSLDGTGVPTNEKLFF
NA	TRBV5-1	TRBJ2-1	many	TGCGCCAGCAGCTTGGGATCAATGGGGGAGCAGTTCTTC	CASSLGSMGEQFF
NA	TRBV5-1	TRBJ2-2	few	TGCGCCAGCAGCTTTGGGAGCACAGGGATCACCGGGGAGCTGTTTTTT	CASSFGSTGITGELFF
NA	TRBV3-1	TRBJ2-3	NA	TGTGCCAGCAGCCAAGAAAAGCGGGCCCTATTCACAGGTACGCAGTATTTT	CASSQEKRALFTGTQYF
NA	TRBV14	TRBJ1-2	NA	TGTGCCAGCATCCCCACGGACACAAGAGACTATGGCTACACCTTC	CASIPTDTRDYGYTF
TRBD2	TRBV10-3	TRBJ2-1	NA	TGTGCCATCAGTGATATTAGCGGGCTCTCCTACAATGAGCAGTTCTTC	CAISDISGLSYNEQFF
TRBD2	TRBV6-5	TRBJ2-3	NA	TGTGCCCGCAGTACAGGGACTAGTGCCTCCGGCTCAGATGCGCAGTATTTT	CARSTGTSASGSDAQYF
NA	TRBV7-2	TRBJ1-1	NA	TGTGCCAGCAGCTTAGCGGGGAGGGGCCCCTACACTGAAGCTTTCTTT	CASSLAGRGPYTEAFF
NA	TRBV11-2	TRBJ2-7	few	TGTGCCAGCAGCTGGGGGGCACTAGCCGCAGATGAGCAGTACTTC	CASSWGALAADEQYF
NA	TRBV20-1	TRBJ1-1	NA	TGCAGTGCTAAAGAAGGGGCCACTGAAGCTTTCTTT	CSAKEGATEAFF
NA	TRBV5-1	TRBJ2-6	few	TGCGCCAGCACCCCCGGAGCCTACTCTGGGGCCAACGTCCTGACTTTC	CASTPGAYSGANVLTF
TRBD2	TRBV7-2	TRBJ2-5	few	TGTGCCAGCACGTCTCAAGCGGGAGGGCGTGAGACCCAGTACTTC	CASTSQAGGRETQYF
TRBD1	TRBV13	TRBJ2-5	NA	TGTGCCAGCAGCAGGGACAGGGGCGACAAGCAGTACTTC	CASSRDRGDKQYF
TRBD1	TRBV14	TRBJ1-6	NA	TGTGCCAGCAGCCCGACAGGGAATGGGTCACCCCTCCACTTT	CASSPTGNGSPLHF
NA	TRBV21-1	TRBJ2-1	NA	TGTGCCATCCAAAGGGGTAACCACAATGAGCAGTTCTTC	CAIQRGNHNEQFF